This TCR beta chain was retrieved from a study of tissue T cells after allogeneic stem cell transplantation. Clones were sequenced by immunoSEQ multiplex PCR, and TCRdb holds only the in-frame ones, with some missing. The sample shows 8,500 to 9,000 clones, roughly two fifths of them seen only once. The sample's time point: mouse harvest day 7 after allogeneic transplant. The graft held 10^6 splenic CD5+ T cells and 10^7 T-cell-depleted bone marrow cells. Mice had MHC-mismatched B6 into BALB/c GVHD, sampled day 7 or 14. By frequency in the sample, this clone is medium-sized. The gene symbols are mouse symbols. This receptor was obtained from a female BALB/c mouse given C57BL/6 T cells with graft-versus-host disease after an allogeneic hematopoietic cell transplant. The sequenced material came from skin.

This CDR3 reads CASSFSVAETLYF. Partial CDR3 DNA: TGTGCCAGCAGCTTTTCTGTTGCAGAAACGCTGTAT. This sequence joins TRBV3 and TRBJ2-3, with unresolved D. With the read ending 1 residue before the CDR3 end, the germline J gene is used to fill in that end. This CDR3 contains 13 residues. Germline CDR1 is SNHLY and CDR2 is FYNGKV (reference sequence). Trimming removed 3 bases from V and 2 bases from J, with 6 bases in between.